This TCR beta chain was documented in a study of human T cells and chemical hapten exposure. In this sample, this clonotype turned up a few times. TCRdb recomputed calls from the RACE reads with MiXCR, one row per CDR3 protein. The sample lists tens of thousands of distinct CDR3 sequences, approximately 11% occurring once. Time point here: patch test 2, 6 weeks after DPC sensitization. Sample treatment: therapeutic diphenylcyclopropenone sensitization with weekly scalp DPC. Suited to DPC and affected by alopecia, the donors ranged from 18 to 70 years old. Total RNA was isolated from whole blood that had not been fractionated. The sample in question was whole blood, obtained in connection with sensitization to the hapten diphenylcyclopropenone (DPC). This clonotype was sampled from a man aged 40-55 years with alopecia areata. Some clones in this sample may be carry-over from other donors' samples.

CDR3 residues: CASSPLELAGGGPLGYEQYV. The CDR3 DNA reads as TGTGCCAGCTCACCACTTGAACTAGCGGGAGGGGGTCCTTTGGGCTACGAGCAGTACGTC. The genes are TRBV18 and TRBJ2-7, with 13 bases aligning to TRBD2. Germline values: CDR1 KGHSH, CDR2 LQKENI. The V segment lost 1 base and the J segment 3 bases; nucleotides outside the gene matches: 15. This CDR3 has 20 amino acids.